These T cell receptor beta chains were read from a single sample in a study of T-cell reconstitution after alpha-beta-depleted transplantation in children. Using its own MiXCR run on the PCR reads, TCRdb lists one record per CDR3 protein. The sample has fewer than 400,000 distinct CDR3 sequences, over 20% seen once. The sample here was PBMCs, mostly from graft donor cells, taken 180 days after TCRalphabeta/CD19-depleted stem cell transplant. The receptor source for this set is a male patient aged 5 to 17 who had a stem cell transplant for acute lymphoblastic leukemia, so the T cells may come from the graft donor. Both conserved end residues are part of each CDR3. The D gene is left open where the match is weak. Some rows have no size entry. The others give once, few or many, or a class for an expanded clone.

abundance	v_gene	d_gene	j_gene	CDR3nt	CDR3aa
many	TRBV4-2	NA	TRBJ2-1	TGTGCCAGCAGCGGGTTAGCGGCCTACAATGAGCAGTTCTTC	CASSGLAAYNEQFF
few	TRBV7-2	TRBD1	TRBJ1-2	TGTGCCAGCAGCCGGGACAGGGGGCGATCTAACTATGGCTACACCTTC	CASSRDRGRSNYGYTF
NA	TRBV10-3	NA	TRBJ2-2	TGTGCCATCAGTGAGCGGGACACCGGGGAGCTGTTTTTT	CAISERDTGELFF
few	TRBV24-1	NA	TRBJ2-3	TGTGCCACCAGTGATCTGGACTTAGCGGGCACAGATACGCAGTATTTT	CATSDLDLAGTDTQYF
few	TRBV5-1	TRBD2	TRBJ2-5	TGCGCCAGCGACCCACTAGCGGCAGGAGGGGAAGAGACCCAGTACTTC	CASDPLAAGGEETQYF
few	TRBV7-2	NA	TRBJ2-1	TGTGCCAGCAGCTACCCGGCTGAGCAGTTCTTC	CASSYPAEQFF
many	TRBV5-1	NA	TRBJ1-2	TGCGCCAGCAGCTATACAGAGAACTATGGCTACACCTTC	CASSYTENYGYTF
few	TRBV29-1	NA	TRBJ2-7	TGCAGCGTTGACGAGGGGGCGGGACCCTACGAGCAGTACTTC	CSVDEGAGPYEQYF
once	TRBV10-2	NA	TRBJ2-7	TGCGCCAGCAGTGACGCAGGGGCCTACGAGCAGTACTTC	CASSDAGAYEQYF
NA	TRBV6-1	NA	TRBJ2-3	TGTGCCACCGGTGATTTCAGGGACCCCTCCACAGATACGCAGTATTTT	CATGDFRDPSTDTQYF
few	TRBV5-1	NA	TRBJ2-5	TGCGCCAGCAGCTTGGAGGTTAGTGAGGTACTCCAAGAGACCCAGTACTTC	CASSLEVSEVLQETQYF
NA	TRBV20-1	TRBD2	TRBJ2-7	TGCAGTGGGGCAGTAGCGGGAGGGCCACGGGAGCAGTACTTC	CSGAVAGGPREQYF
NA	TRBV7-8	NA	TRBJ2-3	TGTGCCAGCAGCTCCGGAAGGGATACGCAGTATTTT	CASSSGRDTQYF
few	TRBV20-1	NA	TRBJ1-5	TGCAGTGCTCGGGGGGCTTATAGCAATCAGCCCCAGCATTTT	CSARGAYSNQPQHF
few	TRBV14	NA	TRBJ2-7	TGTGCCAGCAGCCAATCCCCCGCCTACGAGCAGTACTTC	CASSQSPAYEQYF
few	TRBV7-2	TRBD2	TRBJ2-3	TGTGCCAGCAGCTTGGGACTAGCCCATTGGGTAGATACGCAGTATTTT	CASSLGLAHWVDTQYF
few	TRBV10-3	NA	TRBJ1-2	TGTGCCATCAGGACCGTACAGACGCGGGGGTATGGCTACACCTTC	CAIRTVQTRGYGYTF
NA	TRBV5-1	NA	TRBJ2-1	TGCGCCAGCAGCGTTCCGGGACTCTCCTACAATGAGCAGTTCTTC	CASSVPGLSYNEQFF
few	TRBV7-9	TRBD1	TRBJ2-7	TGTGCCAGCAGCCCCGGGACAGGGGGCCCCAGCTCCTACGAGCAGTACTTC	CASSPGTGGPSSYEQYF
NA	TRBV10-1	NA	TRBJ2-7	TGCGCCAGCAGTGACTCCGGGACGGCCCCCTACGAGCAGTACTTC	CASSDSGTAPYEQYF
NA	TRBV9	TRBD1	TRBJ2-5	TGTGCCAGCAGCTCGGGGACAGGCCTCGGGAAAGAGACCCAGTACTTC	CASSSGTGLGKETQYF
few	TRBV5-4	NA	TRBJ2-5	TGTGCCAGCAGCCATCGATCGCCCCGGGAGACCCAGTACTTC	CASSHRSPRETQYF
few	TRBV20-1	NA	TRBJ2-3	TGCAGTGCTAGAGGCTGGGGGGGCGCAGATACGCAGTATTTT	CSARGWGGADTQYF
NA	TRBV5-1	NA	TRBJ2-5	TGCGCCAGCAGCTTCGCCTCGACGAGGGAAGAGACCCAGTACTTC	CASSFASTREETQYF
NA	TRBV20-1	NA	TRBJ2-7	TGCAGTGCCCACACGGGGACGGGTGTCTCCTACGAGCAGTACTTC	CSAHTGTGVSYEQYF
many	TRBV29-1	NA	TRBJ2-4	TGCAGCGCCGCCGGGCAAGGGCATATTCAGTACTTC	CSAAGQGHIQYF
few	TRBV4-1	NA	TRBJ1-3	TGCGCCAGCAGCCCTCTGAGGACGGTTTCTGGAAACACCATATATTTT	CASSPLRTVSGNTIYF
few	TRBV11-2	NA	TRBJ2-7	TGTGCCAGCAGCTCCGCAGAGGTCCCGTACTTC	CASSSAEVPYF
NA	TRBV29-1	NA	TRBJ1-2	TGCAGCGTTGAATCCTATGGCTACACCTTC	CSVESYGYTF
few	TRBV27	NA	TRBJ2-3	TGTGCCAGCAGTTTATTGGGACGGCCGAGCACAGATACGCAGTATTTT	CASSLLGRPSTDTQYF
NA	TRBV12-3/TRBV12-4	NA	TRBJ2-3	TGTGCCAGCAGTTTCGGCCGCCCAAATCCCACTCAGCAGTATTTT	CASSFGRPNPTQQYF